The following is a T cell receptor (beta chain) sequence with its context. This record belongs to a study of blood T cell repertoires in COVID-19. Looking at the study overall: Samples came from the United States, Italy and Spain, spanning acute and convalescent COVID-19. Sample material is recorded as cDNA or gDNA derived from T cells, B-cell-depleted T cells, or PBMCs.

V shed 4 bases, J shed 6 bases, and the junction held 11 bases outside the gene matches. The CDR3 totals 16 residues. Germline lookup yields CDR1 MDHEN and CDR2 SYDVKM. Libraries were prepared by immunoSEQ multiplex PCR; TCRdb keeps only in-frame clonotypes and omits some of them. Among about 240,000 clones listed, 75% to 90% were seen once. Followed longitudinally, the Seattle patients had been enrolled during active infection. The sequence was obtained from an elderly woman with COVID-19, enrolled during active disease. The chain combines TRBV28 with TRBJ2-3; 9 bases are shared with TRBD2. The material sequenced was peripheral blood. CDR3 amino acids: CASSSTSGLLGDTQYF. In DNA, the CDR3 is TGTGCCAGCAGTTCGACTAGCGGCCTTTTGGGGGATACGCAGTATTTT.